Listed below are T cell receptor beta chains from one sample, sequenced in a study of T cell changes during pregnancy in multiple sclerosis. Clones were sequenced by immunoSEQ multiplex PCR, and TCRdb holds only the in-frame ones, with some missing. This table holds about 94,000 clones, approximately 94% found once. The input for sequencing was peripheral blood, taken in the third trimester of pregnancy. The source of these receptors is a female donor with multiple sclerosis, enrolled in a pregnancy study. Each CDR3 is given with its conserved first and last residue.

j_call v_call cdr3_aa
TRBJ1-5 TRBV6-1 CASSEAGASQPQHF
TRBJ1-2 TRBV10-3 CAISEYEELNGYTF
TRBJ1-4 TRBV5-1 CASSFGTANEKLFF
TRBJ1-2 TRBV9 CASSASMTAAYGYTF
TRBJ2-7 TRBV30 CARRQGASYEQYF
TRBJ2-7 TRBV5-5 CASSARLAGVEQYF
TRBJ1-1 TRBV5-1 CASSFRTGKAFF
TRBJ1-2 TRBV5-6 CASSDDRGDCTF
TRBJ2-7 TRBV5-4 CASSGGTSGRAPYEQYF
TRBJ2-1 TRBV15 CATSSDRGGNNEQFF
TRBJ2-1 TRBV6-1 CASRASGEGRYEQFF
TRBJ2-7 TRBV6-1 CASSEGRWEQYF
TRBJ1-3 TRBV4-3 CASSQDLARPGNTIYF
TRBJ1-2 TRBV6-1 CASSEALGQGYYGYTF
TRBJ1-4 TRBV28 CASSMGTGQEKLFF
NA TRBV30 CAWSAPPRLAATYEQYF
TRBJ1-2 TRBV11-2 CASSPDGANYGYTF
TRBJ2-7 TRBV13 CASSLDVKSYEQYF
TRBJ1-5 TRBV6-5 CASSYTKGVKPQHF
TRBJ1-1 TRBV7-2 CASSLGGFMNTEAFF
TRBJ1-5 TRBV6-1 CASSEDFGTGYNQPQHF
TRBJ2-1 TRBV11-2 CASSIGTVWTRNEQFF
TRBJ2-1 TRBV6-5 CASSYISTGEQFF
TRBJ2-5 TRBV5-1 CASSPWAGQETQYF
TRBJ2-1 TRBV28 CASSLRWDRGYNEQFF
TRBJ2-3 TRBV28 CASSPRPGLAGGRTDTQYF
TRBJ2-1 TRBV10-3 CAISESSGLVYNEQFF
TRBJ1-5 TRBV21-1 CASSKGLGDRGPQPQHF
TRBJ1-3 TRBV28 CASKVLLGGNSGNTIYF
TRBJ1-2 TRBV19 CASSTGQWSPYGYTF
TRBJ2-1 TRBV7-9 CASSLRGERVVNEQFF
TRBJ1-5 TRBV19 CASSIVGGTSNQPQHF
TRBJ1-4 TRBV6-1 CASSVWGQGLRYWLFF
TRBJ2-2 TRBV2 CASGREAITGELFF
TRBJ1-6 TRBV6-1 CASSDWRGGENSPLHF
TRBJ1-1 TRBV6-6 CASSYLGQNTEAFF
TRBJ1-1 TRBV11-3 CASSLELQGEAFF
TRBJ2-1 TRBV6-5 CASSYVLNGEQFF
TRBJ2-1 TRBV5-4 CASSAGGLGNEQFF
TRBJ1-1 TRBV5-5 CASSSDRGQAFF
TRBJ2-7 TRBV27 CASSSGTSYYEQYF
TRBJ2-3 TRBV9 CASSVASGGTDTQYF
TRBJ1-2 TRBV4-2 CASSHPMDGGPYGYTF
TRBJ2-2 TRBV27 CASSPKRFGSGELFF
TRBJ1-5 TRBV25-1 CASSESGTGYQPQHF
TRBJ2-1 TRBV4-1 CASSRLGGNEQFF
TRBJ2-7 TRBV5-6 CASSFKPGQGVSEQYF